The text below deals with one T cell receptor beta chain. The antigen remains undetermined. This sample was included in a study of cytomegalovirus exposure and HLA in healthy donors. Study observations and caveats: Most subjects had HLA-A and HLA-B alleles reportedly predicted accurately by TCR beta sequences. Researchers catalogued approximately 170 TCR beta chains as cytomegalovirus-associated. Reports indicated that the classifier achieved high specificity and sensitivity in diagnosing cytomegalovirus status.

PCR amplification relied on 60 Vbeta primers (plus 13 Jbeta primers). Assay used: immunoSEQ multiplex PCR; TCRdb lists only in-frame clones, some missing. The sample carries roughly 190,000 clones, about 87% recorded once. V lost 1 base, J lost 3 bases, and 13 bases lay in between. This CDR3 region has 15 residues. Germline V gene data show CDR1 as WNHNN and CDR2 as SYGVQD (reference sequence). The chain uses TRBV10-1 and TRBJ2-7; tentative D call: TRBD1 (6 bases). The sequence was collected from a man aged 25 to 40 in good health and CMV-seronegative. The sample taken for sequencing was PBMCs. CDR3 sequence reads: CASSEWTPRGYEQYF. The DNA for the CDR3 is TGCGCCAGCAGTGAGTGGACCCCCAGGGGCTACGAGCAGTACTTC.